A selection of T cell receptor beta chains follows, all from one sample in a study of blood T cells in healthy people across ages. MiXCR, applied by TCRdb to the 5' RACE reads, yields one record per CDR3 protein. This table has about 640,000 distinct CDR3 sequences, approximately 30% appearing once. Specimen: blood. The receptors stem from an elderly woman in good health. Each CDR3 is given with its conserved first and last residue. D genes are given only for firm matches. Expanded clones are given a class, and other clones once, few, many or no size at all.

TGCAGCGTTGAAGTGGCTAGCGGGGGGTCCTCCCCAGAGCAGTACTTC CSVEVASGGSSPEQYF TRBD2 TRBJ2-5 TRBV29-1 -
TGCGCCAGCAGCTTGGGCCTAGCGGGCGGGGGGAAATACAATGAGCAGTTCTTC CASSLGLAGGGKYNEQFF TRBD2 TRBJ2-1 TRBV5-1 many
TGTGCCAGCAGCTGGGGACCATCCACAGATACGCAGTATTTT CASSWGPSTDTQYF - TRBJ2-3 TRBV7-9 many
TGCAGTGCTACCCCGGGACTCTACAATGAGCAGTTCTTC CSATPGLYNEQFF - TRBJ2-1 TRBV20-1 many
TGTGCCAGCAATACAGACAGGGGACTTTGGAATGAGCAGTTCTTC CASNTDRGLWNEQFF TRBD1 TRBJ2-1 TRBV27 many
TGTGCCAGCAGTTACCGGCGGGGGGGCGGAACAGATACGCAGTATTTT CASSYRRGGGTDTQYF TRBD2 TRBJ2-3 TRBV6-5 -
TGTGCCAGCAGTGTTAGCTGGACCGGGGAGCTGTTTTTT CASSVSWTGELFF - TRBJ2-2 TRBV6-1 few
TGTGCCAGCAGTCCCAGGGAGGGCTACACCTTC CASSPREGYTF - TRBJ1-2 TRBV28 many
TGTGCCAGCAGTCCTAGCGGGGTAATCGCAGATACGCAGTATTTT CASSPSGVIADTQYF TRBD2 TRBJ2-3 TRBV12-3/TRBV12-4 -
TGTGCCATCAGCGAACCGTACCAGGGGGAAGCTTTCTTT CAISEPYQGEAFF - TRBJ1-1 TRBV10-3 -
TGTGCCAGCAGCCGTACGAGATTTAGCGGACAAGAGACCCAGTACTTC CASSRTRFSGQETQYF - TRBJ2-5 TRBV6-2/TRBV6-3 -
TGTGCCAGCAGTGAGGGGGAGCAGTTCTTC CASSEGEQFF - TRBJ2-1 TRBV2 many
TGTGCCATCAGTGAGTCGAGGGACTCTGAGTTGGAGACCCAGTACTTC CAISESRDSELETQYF - TRBJ2-5 TRBV10-3 many
TGCGCCAGCAGCTTGGGGACAGTGTCTTATGAAAAACTGTTTTTT CASSLGTVSYEKLFF - TRBJ1-4 TRBV5-1 -
TGTGCCATCAGTGCCGGAGGAAATGAGCAGTTCTTC CAISAGGNEQFF - TRBJ2-1 TRBV10-3 once
TGTGCCAGCAGTGCCGGGACTCTAGGCAATGAGCAGTTCTTC CASSAGTLGNEQFF - TRBJ2-1 TRBV7-9 -
TGTGCCAGCAGCCAAGGTGGGCCGGCCTACGAGCAGTACTTC CASSQGGPAYEQYF - TRBJ2-7 TRBV3-1 few
TGTGCCAGCAACTTGATGGACCCCCTCGCAGATACGCAGTATTTT CASNLMDPLADTQYF - TRBJ2-3 TRBV2 -
TGTGCCAGCAGTGAGCGCAGGGGGCGACTCGACTATGGCTACACCTTC CASSERRGRLDYGYTF TRBD1 TRBJ1-2 TRBV2 few
TGTGCCACCAGCAGAGATCCGGTCTACGAGCAGTACTTC CATSRDPVYEQYF - TRBJ2-7 TRBV15 -
TGTGCCAGCAGTTACTTGGGACTGAAAGGAACTAATGAAAAACTGTTTTTT CASSYLGLKGTNEKLFF - TRBJ1-4 TRBV6-5 -
TGTGCCGGCAGCCCGACTCCGGGATATGCAGGAGATACGCAGTATTTT CAGSPTPGYAGDTQYF - TRBJ2-3 TRBV5-4 -
TGTGCCAGCAGCGTACAAGGGGGCGGGTTGAATGAGCAGTTCTTC CASSVQGGGLNEQFF TRBD1 TRBJ2-1 TRBV9 many